This T cell receptor (beta chain) was found in a study of T cells expressing NK-cell markers. For each CDR3 protein, TCRdb gives one entry from its re-call of the 5' RACE reads, without DNA. Recorded here are 300,000 or so distinct CDR3 sequences; the top ten clones represent 4% to 5%. Sequencing was carried out using blood T cells: a sorted CD56 or NKG2C T cell subset, CD4+ or CD8+ T cells, or bulk PBMC T cells (not recorded which). This TCR came from a woman between 18 and 70 years old in good health.

The CDR3 protein is CASSQDYGAGGRQETQYF. This chain joins TRBV3-1 and TRBJ2-5; the TCRdb D gene call, TRBD2, has no DNA to confirm it. Germline values: CDR1 LGHDT, CDR2 YNNKEL (reference sequence). The CDR3 has 18 residues.